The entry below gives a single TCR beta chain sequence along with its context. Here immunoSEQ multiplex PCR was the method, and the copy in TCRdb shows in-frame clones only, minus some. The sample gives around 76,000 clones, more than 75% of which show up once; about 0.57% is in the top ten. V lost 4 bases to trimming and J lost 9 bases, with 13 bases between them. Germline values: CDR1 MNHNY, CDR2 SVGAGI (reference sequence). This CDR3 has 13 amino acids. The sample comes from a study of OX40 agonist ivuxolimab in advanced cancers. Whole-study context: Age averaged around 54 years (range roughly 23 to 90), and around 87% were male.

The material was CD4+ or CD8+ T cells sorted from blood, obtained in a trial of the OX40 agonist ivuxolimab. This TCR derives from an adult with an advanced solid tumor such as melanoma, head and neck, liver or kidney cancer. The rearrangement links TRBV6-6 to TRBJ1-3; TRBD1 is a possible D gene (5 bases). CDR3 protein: CASSLGPGGTIYF. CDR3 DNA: TGTGCCAGCAGTTTGGGACCAGGCGGCACCATATATTTT.